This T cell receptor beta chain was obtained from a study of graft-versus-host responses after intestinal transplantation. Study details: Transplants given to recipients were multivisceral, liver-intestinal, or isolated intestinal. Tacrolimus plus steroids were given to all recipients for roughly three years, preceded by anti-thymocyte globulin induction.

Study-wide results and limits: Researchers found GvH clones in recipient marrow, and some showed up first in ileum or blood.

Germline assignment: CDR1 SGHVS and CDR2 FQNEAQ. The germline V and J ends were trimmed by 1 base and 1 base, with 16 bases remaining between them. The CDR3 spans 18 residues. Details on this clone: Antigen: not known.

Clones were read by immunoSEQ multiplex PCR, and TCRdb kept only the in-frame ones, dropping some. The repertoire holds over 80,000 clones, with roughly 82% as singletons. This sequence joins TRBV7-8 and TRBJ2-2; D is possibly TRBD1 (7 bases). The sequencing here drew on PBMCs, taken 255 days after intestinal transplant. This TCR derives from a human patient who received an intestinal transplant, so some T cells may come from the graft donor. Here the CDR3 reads CASSLGGLGTENTGELFF. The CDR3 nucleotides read TGTGCCAGCAGCTTAGGGGGACTCGGGACAGAGAACACCGGGGAGCTGTTTTTT.